The 13 T cell receptor beta chains listed next were all sequenced from one sample in a study of radiotherapy plus CTLA-4 blockade in lung cancer. Produced via immunoSEQ multiplex PCR; TCRdb's table is partial and in-frame only. The table lists about 82,000 clones, 72% of them singletons. The sequences come from peripheral blood, collected from a patient treated with radiotherapy plus ipilimumab. The origin of the receptors is a human donor with non-small cell lung cancer that progressed on radiotherapy plus ipilimumab.

V is TRBV10-3 and J is TRBJ2-5; D is ambiguous. CDR1 and CDR2 from the germline V gene are ENHRY and SYGVKD. Trimming left V 4 bases short and J 1 base short, with 4 bases between. The CDR3 spans 12 residues. DNA for the CDR3: TGTGCCATCAGTGTCGGCCAAGAGACCCAGTACTTC. Translation gives CAISVGQETQYF.

The CDR3 sequence: CASSILNLQGASNYGYTF. CDR3 DNA sequence: TGTGCCAGTAGTATTCTCAATCTACAGGGGGCGTCTAACTATGGCTACACCTTC. The J gene is TRBJ1-2, the V gene TRBV19, with TRBD1 identical over 9 bases. Germline assignment: CDR1 LNHDA and CDR2 SQIVND (reference sequence). The CDR3 consists of 18 residues. Losses at the gene ends were 3 bases for V and 0 bases for J; bases not matched to a gene: 11.

The chain couples TRBV7-8 to TRBJ2-7; 10 bases align to TRBD2. V lost 5 bases and J lost 3; bases outside the gene matches: 4. The germline V gene has CDR1 SGHVS and CDR2 FQNEAQ. The CDR3 is 14 amino acids. The CDR3 DNA follows: TGTGCCAGCAGCATGACTAGCGGGTACTACGAGCAGTACTTC. Its translation is CASSMTSGYYEQYF. Drawing the rest from reference TRBV7-8 and TRBJ2-7, the complete variable domain is GAGVSQSPRYKVAKRGQDVALRCDPISGHVSLFWYQQALGQGPEFLTYFQNEAQLDKSGLPSDRFFAERPEGSVSTLKIQRTQQEDSAVYLCASSMTSGYYEQYFGPGTRLTVT.

This clone was observed a few times. V gene TRBV27 combines with J gene TRBJ2-7; 14 nucleotides line up with TRBD2. The CDR3 runs 14 residues. Germline lookup yields CDR1 MNHEY and CDR2 SMNVEV (reference sequence). The ends lost 4 bases at V and 5 bases at J; junction bases unmatched: 1. In nucleotides, the CDR3 is TGTGCCAGCAGTTCGGGACTAGCGGGAGACGAGCAGTACTTC. Translation: CASSSGLAGDEQYF.

V usage is TRBV15 and J usage is TRBJ1-4; D is unclear. With 1 base removed from V and 0 bases from J, the gap between germline ends came to 12 bases. Germline CDR1 is LNHNV and CDR2 is YYDKDF (reference sequence). The CDR3 covers 17 residues. The CDR3 coding sequence is TGTGCCACCAGCAGAGGAATTGGGAGATCAACTAATGAAAAACTGTTTTTT. As protein: CATSRGIGRSTNEKLFF. Together with reference TRBV15 and TRBJ1-4, the CDR3 gives the full variable domain: DAMVIQNPRYQVTQFGKPVTLSCSQTLNHNVMYWYQQKSSQAPKLLFHYYDKDFNNEADTPDNFQSRRPNTSFCFLDIRSPGLGDTAMYLCATSRGIGRSTNEKLFFGSGTQLSVL.

The chain uses TRBV4-3 and TRBJ1-2, with no clear D. The CDR3 extends over 12 amino acids. Germline CDR1 LGHNA, CDR2 YSLEER. The ends were cut back, 3 bases at V and 4 bases at J, with 6 bases in the middle. Written as DNA, the CDR3 is TGCGCCAGCAGCCATAACCGCTATGGCTACACCTTC. Translated, it gives CASSHNRYGYTF.

The CDR3 sequence: CASSQDRGANEKLFF. CDR3 coding DNA: TGCGCCAGCAGCCAAGATCGGGGAGCTAATGAAAAACTGTTTTTT. V and J are TRBV4-1 and TRBJ1-4, with D hard to call. CDR3 length equals 15 residues. Trimming took 0 bases from V and 3 from J, leaving 8 bases between them. Germline CDR1 and CDR2: MGHRA and YSYEKL.

CDR3 region: CASSRGRVGTGELFF. CDR3 sequence (DNA): TGTGCCAGCAGTAGAGGCAGGGTTGGCACCGGGGAGCTGTTTTTT. V is TRBV6-5 and J is TRBJ2-2; a possible D gene is TRBD1 (5 bases). The V and J ends lost 5 bases and 4 bases respectively, with 14 bases between them. This CDR3 is 15 amino acids long. Germline V gene data show CDR1 as MNHEY and CDR2 as SVGAGI.

For the CDR3, the DNA is TGTGCCAGCAGCCAGACAGGGGTTCGGATCACCGGGGAGCTGTTTTTT. Translating it yields CASSQTGVRITGELFF. The chain is built from TRBV13 and TRBJ2-2; 8 bases are a match to TRBD1. Trimming cost V 5 bases and J 4 bases; bases outside gene matches: 9. Looked up from germline, CDR1 is PRHDT and CDR2 is FYEKMQ (reference sequence). The CDR3 runs to 16 residues.

This chain links TRBV7-9 with TRBJ1-4, with D uncertain. V lost 3 bases, J lost 6 bases, and 14 bases lay in between. The CDR3 is 15 amino acids. From germline, CDR1 is SEHNR and CDR2 FQNEAQ (reference sequence). CDR3 sequence reads: CASSFMGGRDEKLFF. The CDR3 nucleotides read TGTGCCAGCAGCTTTATGGGAGGAAGGGATGAAAAACTGTTTTTT. The variable domain in full, completed from reference TRBV7-9 and TRBJ1-4, reads DTGVSQNPRHKITKRGQNVTFRCDPISEHNRLYWYRQTLGQGPEFLTYFQNEAQLEKSRLLSDRFSAERPKGSFSTLEIQRTEQGDSAMYLCASSFMGGRDEKLFFGSGTQLSVL.

The chain employs TRBV4-3 and TRBJ1-1; 7 nucleotides align to TRBD1. V dropped 0 bases and J dropped 6; count of bases not matched to a gene: 7. Germline V CDR1 and CDR2: LGHNA, YSLEER. The CDR3 is 15 amino acids. The CDR3 DNA reads as TGCGCCAGCAGCCAAGATGGGCAGGGGGGTGCTGAAGCTTTCTTT. This translates into CASSQDGQGGAEAFF.

The chain links TRBV6-5 to TRBJ1-5; D not resolved. CDR3 size: 14 residues. Trimming took 4 bases from V and 3 from J, leaving 10 bases between them. From germline, CDR1 is MNHEY and CDR2 SVGAGI. The CDR3, as DNA: TGTGCCAGCAGTTCCCACCCAGTCAATCAGCCCCAGCATTTT. Amino acid sequence: CASSSHPVNQPQHF.

The chain is built from TRBV6-1 and TRBJ2-5; 7 bases fit TRBD1. V gave up 4 bases and J gave up 0 bases; unmatched junction bases: 5. Germline loops: CDR1 MNHNS, CDR2 SASEGT. The CDR3 sequence is 15 residues long. CDR3 residues: CASSGRRGYQETQYF. The CDR3, as DNA: TGTGCCAGCAGTGGTCGCAGGGGGTACCAAGAGACCCAGTACTTC.